These T cell receptor beta chains were read from a single sample in a study of identical twins. TCRdb itself ran the 5' RACE reads through MiXCR, one entry per CDR3 protein. The sample has approximately 590,000 distinct CDR3 sequences, over 8.5% seen once. These same data were also listed under a study on yellow fever vaccine responses in identical twins.

The sequenced material came from PBMCs. These receptor sequences come from a woman aged 18-35 years in good health. CDR3s include the opening cysteine and the closing phenylalanine or tryptophan. The D gene is left open where the match is weak. Expanded clones get a size class; other rows say once, few or many, or leave the size out.

clone size	D gene	V gene	J gene	CDR3 protein	CDR3 DNA
few	.	TRBV12-3/TRBV12-4	TRBJ2-7	CASSPSMWEQYF	TGTGCCAGCAGTCCCTCCATGTGGGAGCAGTACTTC
few	TRBD1	TRBV12-3/TRBV12-4	TRBJ1-1	CASSSQGVGAFF	TGTGCCAGCAGTTCCCAGGGGGTCGGGGCTTTCTTT
few	.	TRBV6-5	TRBJ2-7	CASSYSSSSYEQYF	TGTGCCAGCAGTTACTCGTCCAGTTCCTACGAGCAGTACTTC
many	TRBD1	TRBV28	TRBJ2-4	CASRTPGQGAKNIQYF	TGTGCCAGCAGGACCCCGGGACAGGGGGCCAAAAACATTCAGTACTTC
many	TRBD2	TRBV5-1	TRBJ2-3	CASSLRGLAENTDTQYF	TGCGCCAGCAGCTTACGGGGACTAGCGGAAAACACAGATACGCAGTATTTT
few	.	TRBV14	TRBJ2-2	CASSQDIERELFF	TGTGCCAGCAGCCAAGATATAGAAAGGGAGCTGTTTTTT
many	.	TRBV7-9	TRBJ2-7	CASSTGLSRYEQYF	TGTGCCAGCAGCACAGGACTTTCGCGTTACGAGCAGTACTTC
few	TRBD1	TRBV7-9	TRBJ1-4	CASSSKKDRGQNEKLFF	TGTGCCAGCAGCTCAAAAAAAGACAGGGGGCAGAATGAAAAACTGTTTTTT
.	.	TRBV6-2/TRBV6-3	TRBJ2-7	CASSYGLFSYEQYF	TGTGCCAGCAGTTACGGGCTGTTCTCCTACGAGCAGTACTTC
.	TRBD2	TRBV20-1	TRBJ2-3	CSARGTSVTDTQYF	TGCAGTGCTAGAGGGACTAGCGTCACAGATACGCAGTATTTT
many	.	TRBV6-5	TRBJ2-5	CASSRPRETQYF	TGTGCCAGCAGTAGACCAAGGGAGACCCAGTACTTC
.	TRBD1	TRBV14	TRBJ2-7	CASKDPGQGNEQYF	TGTGCCAGCAAAGACCCGGGACAGGGAAACGAGCAGTACTTC
many	.	TRBV27	TRBJ2-3	CASSSPVLARGYTQYF	TGTGCCAGCAGTTCCCCTGTGCTAGCGCGCGGTTATACGCAGTATTTT
.	TRBD1	TRBV7-2	TRBJ2-1	CASSLGGSGTVNNEQFF	TGTGCCAGCAGCTTAGGGGGCTCGGGGACAGTGAACAATGAGCAGTTCTTC
few	.	TRBV5-1	TRBJ2-5	CASSPGAGGTQYF	TGCGCCAGCAGCCCCGGAGCGGGTGGGACCCAGTACTTC
few	TRBD1	TRBV20-1	TRBJ2-7	CSADFGQGRGEQYF	TGCAGTGCTGACTTCGGACAGGGTAGAGGCGAGCAGTACTTC
.	TRBD1	TRBV19	TRBJ2-7	CASSFGQGASYEQYF	TGTGCCAGTAGTTTCGGACAGGGGGCATCCTACGAGCAGTACTTC
few	.	TRBV11-2	TRBJ2-7	CASRDGLDSSYEQYF	TGTGCCAGCAGGGATGGCCTCGACAGCTCCTACGAGCAGTACTTC
few	TRBD1	TRBV27	TRBJ1-5	CASSYHRGYQPQHF	TGTGCCAGCAGTTACCACAGGGGGTATCAGCCCCAGCATTTT
many	.	TRBV12-3/TRBV12-4	TRBJ1-5	CASSRPQASNQPQHF	TGTGCCAGCAGTCGCCCGCAGGCTAGCAATCAGCCCCAGCATTTT
.	.	TRBV6-1	TRBJ2-7	CASSEATGPPSYEQYF	TGTGCCAGCAGTGAAGCAACAGGGCCACCTTCCTACGAGCAGTACTTC
many	.	TRBV9	TRBJ2-3	CASSVGSAAGARTDTQYF	TGTGCCAGCAGCGTAGGCAGTGCGGCGGGGGCCCGCACAGATACGCAGTATTTT
.	.	TRBV18	TRBJ2-7	CASSPRDTQGEQYF	TGTGCCAGCTCACCACGGGACACCCAAGGCGAGCAGTACTTC
few	.	TRBV25-1	TRBJ2-7	CASSDGGKYEQYF	TGTGCCAGCAGTGACGGGGGAAAGTACGAGCAGTACTTC
.	.	TRBV6-1	TRBJ2-3	CASSLGPRTDTQYF	TGTGCCAGCAGTCTAGGGCCTCGCACAGATACGCAGTATTTT
few	.	TRBV16	TRBJ2-2	CASRPFSNTGELFF	TGTGCCAGCCGCCCTTTCTCGAACACCGGGGAGCTGTTTTTT
few	TRBD2	TRBV7-2	TRBJ2-1	CASSLAAGGHYNEQFF	TGTGCCAGCAGCTTAGCGGCGGGGGGGCACTACAATGAGCAGTTCTTC
many	.	TRBV7-9	TRBJ1-2	CASSLNLGVTSQRYTF	TGTGCCAGCAGCTTGAATCTAGGAGTCACATCCCAGCGCTACACCTTC
.	TRBD2	TRBV12-3/TRBV12-4	TRBJ2-2	CASSWVFAGGGELFF	TGTGCCAGCAGTTGGGTCTTTGCGGGAGGCGGGGAGCTGTTTTTT
many	TRBD2	TRBV18	TRBJ2-1	CASSPPELAGEGEQFF	TGTGCCAGCTCACCACCAGAACTAGCGGGAGAAGGCGAGCAGTTCTTC
few	.	TRBV12-3/TRBV12-4	TRBJ2-1	CASTLRDGSYNEQFF	TGTGCCAGCACACTGAGGGACGGATCCTACAATGAGCAGTTCTTC
.	.	TRBV2	TRBJ1-1	CASSEAGVTFF	TGTGCCAGCAGTGAAGCTGGTGTGACTTTCTTT
few	.	TRBV7-6	TRBJ2-1	CASSLALSGSGNEQFF	TGTGCCAGCAGCTTAGCCCTTAGCGGTTCGGGGAATGAGCAGTTCTTC
few	.	TRBV4-3	TRBJ2-3	CASSQGQSDRLYTDTQYF	TGCGCCAGCAGCCAAGGGCAATCGGACAGACTATACACAGATACGCAGTATTTT
.	TRBD1	TRBV30	TRBJ2-3	CAWSPTGALTDTQYF	TGTGCCTGGAGTCCGACAGGGGCCCTCACAGATACGCAGTATTTT
.	.	TRBV11-2	TRBJ2-7	CASSMRTSPYEQYF	TGTGCCAGCAGCATGAGGACCTCGCCCTACGAGCAGTACTTC
.	.	TRBV12-3/TRBV12-4	TRBJ2-5	CASSFGTKGQETQYF	TGTGCCAGCAGTTTTGGGACAAAAGGCCAAGAGACCCAGTACTTC
.	TRBD1	TRBV12-3/TRBV12-4	TRBJ2-7	CASSSRDRVIYEQYF	TGTGCCAGCAGTTCCCGGGACAGGGTGATCTACGAGCAGTACTTC
few	.	TRBV7-3	TRBJ2-2	CASSSRGGGELFF	TGTGCCAGCAGCTCCCGGGGCGGCGGGGAGCTGTTTTTT
.	.	TRBV20-1	TRBJ2-1	CSAREQGHVGEQFF	TGCAGTGCTAGAGAACAGGGCCATGTCGGTGAGCAGTTCTTC
.	TRBD2	TRBV15	TRBJ2-2	CATSRGLAGSTGELFF	TGTGCCACCAGCAGAGGGCTAGCGGGCTCAACCGGGGAGCTGTTTTTT
many	.	TRBV12-3/TRBV12-4	TRBJ2-7	CASCRQPYEQYF	TGTGCCAGCTGCCGACAGCCCTACGAGCAGTACTTC
.	.	TRBV2	TRBJ2-5	CASRAYQETQYF	TGTGCCAGCAGGGCGTACCAAGAGACCCAGTACTTC
few	.	TRBV5-1	TRBJ2-7	CASRKETGNGEQYF	TGCGCCAGCCGGAAGGAAACAGGGAATGGCGAGCAGTACTTC
few	.	TRBV29-1	TRBJ1-1	CSGLTLDLNTEAFF	TGCAGCGGCCTGACGCTGGACTTGAACACTGAAGCTTTCTTT
many	TRBD2	TRBV28	TRBJ2-1	CASSSSGGPYNEQFF	TGTGCCAGCAGTTCTAGCGGGGGGCCTTACAATGAGCAGTTCTTC
many	.	TRBV9	TRBJ2-7	CASSVEGDYYEQYF	TGTGCCAGCAGCGTAGAAGGGGATTACTACGAGCAGTACTTC
many	.	TRBV5-1	TRBJ2-3	CASSPDSRISTDTQYF	TGCGCCAGCAGCCCGGACAGTCGAATAAGCACAGATACGCAGTATTTT
.	TRBD2	TRBV28	TRBJ2-2	CASSSRRTSGGSGELFF	TGTGCCAGCAGTTCCCGACGGACTAGCGGGGGCTCCGGGGAGCTGTTTTTT
few	TRBD2	TRBV20-1	TRBJ2-3	CSARRGGLDTQYF	TGCAGTGCTCGTCGGGGGGGCCTTGATACGCAGTATTTT
.	TRBD2	TRBV5-1	TRBJ2-1	CASSATSGRDEQFF	TGCGCCAGCAGCGCCACTAGCGGGAGAGATGAGCAGTTCTTC
few	.	TRBV18	TRBJ2-5	CASSSSISSQETQYF	TGTGCCAGCTCGTCGTCGATTAGTTCCCAAGAGACCCAGTACTTC
.	TRBD1	TRBV6-2/TRBV6-3	TRBJ1-6	CASSYGQGKNNSPLHF	TGTGCCAGCAGTTACGGACAGGGGAAGAATAATTCACCCCTCCACTTT
.	.	TRBV4-3	TRBJ2-1	CASSQDRAAEDEQFF	TGCGCCAGCAGCCAAGATCGGGCAGCTGAGGATGAGCAGTTCTTC
many	.	TRBV12-5	TRBJ2-1	CASGLGYNEQFF	TGTGCTAGTGGTTTGGGGTACAATGAGCAGTTCTTC
.	.	TRBV7-6	TRBJ2-7	CASSRSISYEQYF	TGTGCCAGCAGCCGATCTATCTCCTACGAGCAGTACTTC
many	TRBD2	TRBV6-2/TRBV6-3	TRBJ2-1	CASSLLAVYNEQFF	TGTGCCAGCAGTCTACTAGCGGTCTACAATGAGCAGTTCTTC
few	TRBD1	TRBV20-1	TRBJ1-1	CSALGTANTEAFF	TGCAGTGCCCTGGGGACAGCGAACACTGAAGCTTTCTTT
.	TRBD2	TRBV9	TRBJ2-3	CASSFLPSGRKGDTQYF	TGTGCCAGCAGCTTTCTCCCTAGCGGGAGGAAGGGAGATACGCAGTATTTT